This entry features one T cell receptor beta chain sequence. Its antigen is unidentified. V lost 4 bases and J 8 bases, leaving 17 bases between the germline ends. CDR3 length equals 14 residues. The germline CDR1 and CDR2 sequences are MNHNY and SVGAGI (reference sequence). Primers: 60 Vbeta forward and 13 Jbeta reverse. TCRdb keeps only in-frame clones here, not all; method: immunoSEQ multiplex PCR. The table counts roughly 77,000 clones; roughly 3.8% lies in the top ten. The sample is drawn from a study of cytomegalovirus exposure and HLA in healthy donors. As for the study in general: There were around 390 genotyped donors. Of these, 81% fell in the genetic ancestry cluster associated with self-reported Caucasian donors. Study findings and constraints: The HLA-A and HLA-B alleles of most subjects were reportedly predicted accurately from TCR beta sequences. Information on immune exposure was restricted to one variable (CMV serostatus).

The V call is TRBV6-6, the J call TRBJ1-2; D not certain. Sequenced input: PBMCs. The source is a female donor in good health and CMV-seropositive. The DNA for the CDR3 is TGTGCCAGCAGTTCCACAAGCCAGGCGTTCGGCTACACCTTC. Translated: CASSSTSQAFGYTF.